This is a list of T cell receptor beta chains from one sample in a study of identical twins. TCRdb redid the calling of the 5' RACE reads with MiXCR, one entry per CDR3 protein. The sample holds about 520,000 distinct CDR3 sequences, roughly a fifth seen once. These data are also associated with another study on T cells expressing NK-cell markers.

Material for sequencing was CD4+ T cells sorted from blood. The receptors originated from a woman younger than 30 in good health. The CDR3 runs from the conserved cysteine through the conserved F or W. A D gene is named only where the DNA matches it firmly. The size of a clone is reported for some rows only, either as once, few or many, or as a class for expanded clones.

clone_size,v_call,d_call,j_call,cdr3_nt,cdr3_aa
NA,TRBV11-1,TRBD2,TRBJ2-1,TGTGCCAGCAGCTTGGGACTAATGAGCAATGAGCAGTTCTTC,CASSLGLMSNEQFF
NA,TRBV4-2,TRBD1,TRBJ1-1,TGTGCCAACGACAGGGGGACCCTTGAAGCTTTCTTT,CANDRGTLEAFF
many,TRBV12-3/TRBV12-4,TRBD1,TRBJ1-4,TGTGCCAGCAGTTTACAGGGGGCAGAAAAACTGTTTTTT,CASSLQGAEKLFF
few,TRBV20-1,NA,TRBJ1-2,TGCAGTGCCACGCCGGCAGGGCACTATGGCTACACCTTC,CSATPAGHYGYTF
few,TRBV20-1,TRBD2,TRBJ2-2,TGCAGTGCTAGAAGAGTAACTGCCGGGACTAGCGGGGGGGACACCGGGGAGCTGTTTTTT,CSARRVTAGTSGGDTGELFF
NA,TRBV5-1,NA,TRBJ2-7,TGCGCCAGCAGCTTGGGGTGGCAGGGGATCAACGAGCAGTACTTC,CASSLGWQGINEQYF
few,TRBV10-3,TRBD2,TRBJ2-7,TGTGCCACGCGGACTAGCGGGAGTGGGGCACCCGAGCAGTACTTC,CATRTSGSGAPEQYF
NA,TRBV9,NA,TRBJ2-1,TGTGCCAGCAGCGTAGCTCCGGGCTCCTACAATGAGCAGTTCTTC,CASSVAPGSYNEQFF
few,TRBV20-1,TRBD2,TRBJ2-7,TGCAGTGCTAGAGATCGGCGTCTAGCGGACTTCGCGCACTTC,CSARDRRLADFAHF
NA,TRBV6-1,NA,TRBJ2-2,TGTGCCAGCGGTAGTGGTTACACCGGGGAGCTGTTTTTT,CASGSGYTGELFF
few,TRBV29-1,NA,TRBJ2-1,TGCAGCGTTGTGCCCAGCTACAATGAGCAGTTCTTC,CSVVPSYNEQFF
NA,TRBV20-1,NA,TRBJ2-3,TGCAGTGCTAGAGTAGGGAGTACCACAGATACGCAGTATTTT,CSARVGSTTDTQYF
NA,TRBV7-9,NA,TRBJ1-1,TGTGCCAGCAGCTTAGAGGGGAGCGCTTTCTTT,CASSLEGSAFF
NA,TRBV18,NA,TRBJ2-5,TGTGCCAGCTCACCTCGACAGGGGAGGGGAGAGACCCAGTACTTC,CASSPRQGRGETQYF
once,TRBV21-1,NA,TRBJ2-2,TGTGCCGCGTCGGGGACTAGCGGGAGTGAAGGAACCGGGGAGCTGTTTTTT,CAASGTSGSEGTGELFF
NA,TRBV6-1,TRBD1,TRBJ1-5,TGTGCCAGCAGGGGACAGGGTCAGCCCCAGCATTTT,CASRGQGQPQHF
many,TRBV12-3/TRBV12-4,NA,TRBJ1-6,TGTGCCAGCACCCTGATGGACAATAATTCACCCCTCCACTTT,CASTLMDNNSPLHF
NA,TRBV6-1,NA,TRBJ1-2,TGTGCCAGCTCTAGAGACAGGAATAACTATGGCTACACCTTC,CASSRDRNNYGYTF
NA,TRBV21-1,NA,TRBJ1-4,TGTGCCAGCAGGCTGGTGACAGGGAATGAAAAACTGTTTTTT,CASRLVTGNEKLFF
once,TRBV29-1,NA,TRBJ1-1,TGCAGTGGAACAGCCTTGAGGACTGAAGCTTTCTTT,CSGTALRTEAFF
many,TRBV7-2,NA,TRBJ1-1,TGTGCCAGCAGCTCCGTTAATGCTTTCTTT,CASSSVNAFF
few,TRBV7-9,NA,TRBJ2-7,TGTGCCAGCACTCGCGCCGGGCAGACCTACGAGCAGTACTTC,CASTRAGQTYEQYF
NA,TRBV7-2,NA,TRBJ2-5,TGTGCCAGCAGCTCCAGAGGGGGAGCGAAGACCCAGTACTTC,CASSSRGGAKTQYF
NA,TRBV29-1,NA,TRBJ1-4,TGCAGCGTTGAAGATCGGACCGGAGGAAGGGAAAAACTGTTTTTT,CSVEDRTGGREKLFF
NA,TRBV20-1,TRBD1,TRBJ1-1,TGCAGTGCTAGTGCTGACAGGGACACTGAAGCTTTCTTT,CSASADRDTEAFF
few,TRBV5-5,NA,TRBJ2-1,TGTGCCAGCAGCCTTCCTTCGCCGGGCGCTGAGCAGTTCTTC,CASSLPSPGAEQFF
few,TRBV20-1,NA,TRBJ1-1,TGCAGTGCTAGAGATACCGGGTCTCGGGTGGGTGCTTTCTTT,CSARDTGSRVGAFF
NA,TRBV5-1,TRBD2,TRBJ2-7,TGCGCCAGCAGCTTGTGGACTAGCGGGACCGAGCAGTACTTC,CASSLWTSGTEQYF
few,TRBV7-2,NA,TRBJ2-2,TGTGCCAGCAGTTTAACTAGACTGCCGAACACCGGGGAGCTGTTTTTT,CASSLTRLPNTGELFF
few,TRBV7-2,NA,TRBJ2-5,TGTGCCAGCAGCTTAAAGGGGGGTTCAGAGACCCAGTACTTC,CASSLKGGSETQYF
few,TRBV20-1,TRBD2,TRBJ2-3,TGCAGTGCTACCCCAATAGCGGGAGGGCCCACAGATACGCAGTATTTT,CSATPIAGGPTDTQYF
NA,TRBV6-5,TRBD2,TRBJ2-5,TGTGCCAGCAGTTACGGTTCTAGCGGGGCTTCAAAAGAGACCCAGTACTTC,CASSYGSSGASKETQYF
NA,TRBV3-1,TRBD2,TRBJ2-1,TGTGCCAGCAGCCAAGATCTCCGACTAGCGGGGGCCGACAATGAGCAGTTCTTC,CASSQDLRLAGADNEQFF
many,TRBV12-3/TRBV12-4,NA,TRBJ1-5,TGTGCCAGCAGTTTTGCGCCATATAGCAATCAGCCCCAGCATTTT,CASSFAPYSNQPQHF
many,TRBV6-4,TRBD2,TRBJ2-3,TGTGCCAGCAGTGACTCGACTAGCGGGGGGGCAGATACGCAGTATTTT,CASSDSTSGGADTQYF
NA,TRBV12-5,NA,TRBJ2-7,TGTGCTAGTGGGAGGACAGTCGGGGTTGTCTACGAGCAGTACTTC,CASGRTVGVVYEQYF
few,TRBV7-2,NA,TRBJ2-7,TGTGCCAGCAGCTTAGGTGGGAGTTTTCAAGAGCAGTACTTC,CASSLGGSFQEQYF
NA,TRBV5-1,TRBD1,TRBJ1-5,TGCGCCAGCAGCCTGGAGTCAGGGGGTCAGCCCCAGCATTTT,CASSLESGGQPQHF
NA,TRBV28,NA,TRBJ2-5,TGTGCCAGCAGTCACCGGGACAACCTTAGGGAGACCCAGTACTTC,CASSHRDNLRETQYF
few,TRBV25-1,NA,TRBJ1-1,TGTGCCAGCAGTGCCAGGCAGGGCAGCGTCATGAACACTGAAGCTTTCTTT,CASSARQGSVMNTEAFF
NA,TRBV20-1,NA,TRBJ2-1,TGCAGTGCTAGCCCTTTTACAAACGAGCAGTTCTTC,CSASPFTNEQFF
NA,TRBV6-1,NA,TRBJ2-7,TGTGCCAGCAGTGAAGCCGCGGATACCTGGGAGCAGTACTTC,CASSEAADTWEQYF
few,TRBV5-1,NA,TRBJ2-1,TGCGCCAGCAGCTCCTACACCTACAATGAGCAGTTCTTC,CASSSYTYNEQFF
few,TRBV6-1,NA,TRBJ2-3,TGTGCCAGCAGGGGGCCCGGGTCACAGTTGTTTGATACGCAGTATTTT,CASRGPGSQLFDTQYF
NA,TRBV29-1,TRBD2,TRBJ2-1,TGCAGCGTTGAACAGCTAGCGGGGGTAAGCTCCTACAATGAGCAGTTCTTC,CSVEQLAGVSSYNEQFF
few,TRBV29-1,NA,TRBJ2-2,TGCAGCGTAGTCAGGGTCGGGGAGCTGTTTTTT,CSVVRVGELFF
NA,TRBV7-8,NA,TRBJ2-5,TGTGCCAGCAGCTTAACGGGAACCCAAGAGACCCAGTACTTC,CASSLTGTQETQYF
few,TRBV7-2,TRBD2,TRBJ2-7,TGTGCCAGCAGCCCCGGGACTAGCGTCTCCTACGAGCAGTACTTC,CASSPGTSVSYEQYF
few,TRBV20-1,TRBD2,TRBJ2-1,TGCAGTGCTAGTAGTGAACTAGCGGGAGGGGCCTACAATGAGCAGTTCTTC,CSASSELAGGAYNEQFF